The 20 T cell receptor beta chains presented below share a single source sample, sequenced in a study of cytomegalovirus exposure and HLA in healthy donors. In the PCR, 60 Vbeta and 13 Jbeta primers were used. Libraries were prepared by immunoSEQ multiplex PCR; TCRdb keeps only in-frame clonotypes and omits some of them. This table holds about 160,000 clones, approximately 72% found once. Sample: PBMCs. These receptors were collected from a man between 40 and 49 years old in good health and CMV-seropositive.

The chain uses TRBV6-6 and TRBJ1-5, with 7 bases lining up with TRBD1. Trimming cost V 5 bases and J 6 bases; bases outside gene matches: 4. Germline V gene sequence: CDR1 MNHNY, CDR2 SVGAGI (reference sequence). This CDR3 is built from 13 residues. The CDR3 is CASSAGTAQPQHF. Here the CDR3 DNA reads TGTGCCAGCAGTGCCGGGACAGCTCAGCCCCAGCATTTT.

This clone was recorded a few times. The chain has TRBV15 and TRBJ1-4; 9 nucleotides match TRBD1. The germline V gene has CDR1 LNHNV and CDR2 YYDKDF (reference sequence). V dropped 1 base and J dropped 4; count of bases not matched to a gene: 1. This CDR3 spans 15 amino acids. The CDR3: CATSRAGQGNEKLFF. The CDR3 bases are TGTGCCACCAGCAGAGCGGGACAGGGTAATGAAAAACTGTTTTTT. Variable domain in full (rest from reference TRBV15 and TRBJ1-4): DAMVIQNPRYQVTQFGKPVTLSCSQTLNHNVMYWYQQKSSQAPKLLFHYYDKDFNNEADTPDNFQSRRPNTSFCFLDIRSPGLGDTAMYLCATSRAGQGNEKLFFGSGTQLSVL.

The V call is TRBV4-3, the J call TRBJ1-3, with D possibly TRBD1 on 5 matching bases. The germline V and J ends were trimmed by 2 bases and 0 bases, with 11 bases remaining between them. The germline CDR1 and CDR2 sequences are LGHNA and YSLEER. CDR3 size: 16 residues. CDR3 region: CASSQYQGHSGNTIYF. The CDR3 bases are TGCGCCAGCAGCCAATATCAGGGCCACTCTGGAAACACCATATATTTT.

CDR3 nucleotides: TGTGCCAGCAGCCCGACAGGGAGGTACGAGCAGTACTTC. Translation gives CASSPTGRYEQYF. V usage is TRBV5-6 and J usage is TRBJ2-7, with a tentative D call TRBD1 (7 bases). Germline-derived CDR1 and CDR2 are SGHDT and YYEEEE. V was clipped by 4 bases and J by 4 bases, with 12 bases between them. CDR3 length equals 13 residues.

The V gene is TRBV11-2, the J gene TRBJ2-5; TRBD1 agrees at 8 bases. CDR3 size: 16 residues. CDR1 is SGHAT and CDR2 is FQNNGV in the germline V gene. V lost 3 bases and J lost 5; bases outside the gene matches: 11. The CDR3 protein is CASSLAAGTGGETQYF. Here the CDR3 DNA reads TGTGCCAGCAGCTTGGCCGCCGGGACAGGAGGGGAGACCCAGTACTTC.

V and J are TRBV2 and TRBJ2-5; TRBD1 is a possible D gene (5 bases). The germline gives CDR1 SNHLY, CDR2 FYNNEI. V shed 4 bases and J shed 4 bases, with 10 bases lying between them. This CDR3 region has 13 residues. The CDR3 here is CASSGTRGETQYF. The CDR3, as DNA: TGTGCCAGCAGTGGAACAAGGGGAGAGACCCAGTACTTC.

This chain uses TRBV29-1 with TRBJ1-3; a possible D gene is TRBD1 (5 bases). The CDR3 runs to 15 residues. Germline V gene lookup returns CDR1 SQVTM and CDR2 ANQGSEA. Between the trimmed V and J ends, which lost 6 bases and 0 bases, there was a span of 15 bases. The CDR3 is CSVAGQGNSGNTIYF. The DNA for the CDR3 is TGCAGCGTCGCCGGGCAGGGAAACTCTGGAAACACCATATATTTT.

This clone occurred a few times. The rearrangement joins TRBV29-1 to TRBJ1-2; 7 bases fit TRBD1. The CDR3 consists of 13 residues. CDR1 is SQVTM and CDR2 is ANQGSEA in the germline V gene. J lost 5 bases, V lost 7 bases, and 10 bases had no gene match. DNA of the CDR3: TGCAGCGCCCGGACAGGTCGTGATTATGGCTACACCTTC. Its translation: CSARTGRDYGYTF.

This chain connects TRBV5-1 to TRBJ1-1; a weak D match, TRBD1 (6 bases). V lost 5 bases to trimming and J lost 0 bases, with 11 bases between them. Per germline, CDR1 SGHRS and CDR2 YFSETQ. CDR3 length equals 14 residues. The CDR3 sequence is CASRPGQMNTEAFF. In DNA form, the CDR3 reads TGCGCCAGCAGACCGGGACAAATGAACACTGAAGCTTTCTTT.

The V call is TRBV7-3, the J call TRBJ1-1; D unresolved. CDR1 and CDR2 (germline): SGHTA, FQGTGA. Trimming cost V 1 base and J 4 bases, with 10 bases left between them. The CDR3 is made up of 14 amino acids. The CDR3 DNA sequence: TGTGCCAGCAGCTTAAAAGGGAGTCCCACTGAAGCTTTCTTT. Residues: CASSLKGSPTEAFF. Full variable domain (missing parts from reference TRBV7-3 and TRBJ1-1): GAGVSQTPSNKVTEKGKYVELRCDPISGHTALYWYRQSLGQGPEFLIYFQGTGAADDSGLPNDRFFAVRPEGSVSTLKIQRTERGDSAVYLCASSLKGSPTEAFFGQGTRLTVV.

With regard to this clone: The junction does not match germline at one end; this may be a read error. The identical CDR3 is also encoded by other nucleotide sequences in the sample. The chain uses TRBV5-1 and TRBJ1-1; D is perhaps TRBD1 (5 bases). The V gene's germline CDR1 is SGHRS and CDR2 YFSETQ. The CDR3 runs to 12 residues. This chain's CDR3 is CASYDRNTEAFF. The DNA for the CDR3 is TGCGCCAGCTACGACAGAAACACTGAGGCTTTCTTT.

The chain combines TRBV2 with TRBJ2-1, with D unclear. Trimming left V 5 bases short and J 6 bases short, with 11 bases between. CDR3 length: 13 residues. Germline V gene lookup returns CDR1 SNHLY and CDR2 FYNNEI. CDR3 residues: CASSYVGANEQFF. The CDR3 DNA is TGTGCCAGCAGTTACGTGGGCGCCAATGAGCAGTTCTTC.

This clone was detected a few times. The CDR3: CASSAHRTGNNSPLHF. CDR3 bases: TGTGCCAGCAGCGCACACCGTACAGGGAATAATTCACCCCTCCACTTT. The rearrangement uses TRBV9 and TRBJ1-6; maybe TRBD1 (6 bases). Germline assignment: CDR1 SGDLS and CDR2 YYNGEE. The CDR3 contains 16 residues. V gave up 3 bases and J gave up 5 bases, with 15 bases separating them.

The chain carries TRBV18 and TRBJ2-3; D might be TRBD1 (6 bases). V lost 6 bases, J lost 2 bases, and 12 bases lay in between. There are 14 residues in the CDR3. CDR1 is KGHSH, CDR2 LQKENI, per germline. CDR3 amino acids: CASSVRQDTDTQYF. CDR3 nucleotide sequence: TGTGCCAGCTCCGTGCGACAGGACACAGATACGCAGTATTTT.

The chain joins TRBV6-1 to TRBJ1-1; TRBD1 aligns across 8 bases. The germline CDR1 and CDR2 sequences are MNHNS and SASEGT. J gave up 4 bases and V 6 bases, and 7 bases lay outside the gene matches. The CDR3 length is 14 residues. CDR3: CASRETGVGTEAFF. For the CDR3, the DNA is TGTGCCAGCAGGGAGACAGGGGTGGGCACTGAAGCTTTCTTT.

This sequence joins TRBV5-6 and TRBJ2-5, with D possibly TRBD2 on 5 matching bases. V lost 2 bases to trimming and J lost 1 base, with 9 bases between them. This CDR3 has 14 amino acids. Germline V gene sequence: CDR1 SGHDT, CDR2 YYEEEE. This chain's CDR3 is CASSLGGFQETQYF. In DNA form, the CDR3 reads TGTGCCAGCAGCTTAGGCGGGTTCCAAGAGACCCAGTACTTC. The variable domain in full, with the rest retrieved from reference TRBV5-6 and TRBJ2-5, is DAGVTQSPTHLIKTRGQQVTLRCSPKSGHDTVSWYQQALGQGPQFIFQYYEEEERQRGNFPDRFSGHQFPNYSSELNVNALLLGDSALYLCASSLGGFQETQYFGPGTRLLVL.

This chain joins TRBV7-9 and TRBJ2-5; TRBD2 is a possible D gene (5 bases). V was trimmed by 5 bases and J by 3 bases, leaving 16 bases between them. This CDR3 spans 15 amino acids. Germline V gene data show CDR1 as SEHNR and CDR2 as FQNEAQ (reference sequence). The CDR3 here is CASSGLPAEKETQYF. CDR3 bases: TGTGCCAGCAGCGGGTTGCCAGCGGAAAAAGAGACCCAGTACTTC.

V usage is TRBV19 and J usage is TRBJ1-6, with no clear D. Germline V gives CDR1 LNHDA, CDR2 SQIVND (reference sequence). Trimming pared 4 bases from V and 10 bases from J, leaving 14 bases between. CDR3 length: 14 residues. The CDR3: CASSSHGGGSPLHF. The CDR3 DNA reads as TGTGCCAGTAGTAGCCACGGCGGAGGATCACCCCTCCACTTT.

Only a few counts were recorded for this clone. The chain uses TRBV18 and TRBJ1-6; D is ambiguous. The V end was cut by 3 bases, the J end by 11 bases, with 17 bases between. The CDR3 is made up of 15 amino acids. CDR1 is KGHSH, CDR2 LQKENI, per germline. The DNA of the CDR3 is TGTGCCAGCTCACCGAACCGAGGGTCAGCGGCACCCCTCCACTTT. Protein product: CASSPNRGSAAPLHF. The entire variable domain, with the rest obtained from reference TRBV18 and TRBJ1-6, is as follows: NAGVMQNPRHLVRRRGQEARLRCSPMKGHSHVYWYRQLPEEGLKFMVYLQKENIIDESGMPKERFSAEFPKEGPSILRIQQVVRGDSAAYFCASSPNRGSAAPLHFGNGTRLTVT.

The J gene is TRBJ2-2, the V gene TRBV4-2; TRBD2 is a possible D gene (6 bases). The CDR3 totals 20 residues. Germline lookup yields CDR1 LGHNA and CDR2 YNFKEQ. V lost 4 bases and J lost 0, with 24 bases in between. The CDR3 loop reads CASSPQPRVAGRTNTGELFF. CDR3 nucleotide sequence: TGTGCCAGCAGCCCACAACCAAGAGTCGCCGGGAGAACGAACACCGGGGAGCTGTTTTTT.